These T cell receptor beta chains were read from a single sample in a study of blood T cell repertoires in COVID-19. Clones were read by immunoSEQ multiplex PCR, and TCRdb kept only the in-frame ones, dropping some. In the table there are approximately 70,000 clones, about 85% of which are singletons. The sample consisted of peripheral blood. The receptor set was obtained from a man between 65 and 79 years old with active COVID-19. Both conserved end residues are part of each CDR3. D genes are given only for firm matches. Clone size is given for some rows only: seen once, a few or many times, or a class if the clone is expanded.

j_gene: TRBJ2-7; v_gene: TRBV19; d_gene: .; abundance: .; CDR3nt: TGTGCCAGTAGCGGAGGGGACGGTCCCTACGAGCAGTACTTC; CDR3aa: CASSGGDGPYEQYF
j_gene: TRBJ2-2; v_gene: TRBV19; d_gene: .; abundance: .; CDR3nt: TGTGCCAGTAGTGGGCAGGGTTGGGTCGGGGAGCTGTTTTTT; CDR3aa: CASSGQGWVGELFF
j_gene: TRBJ2-7; v_gene: TRBV5-1; d_gene: .; abundance: .; CDR3nt: TGCGCCAGCAGCCTCTCCTACCGCTCCTACGAGCAGTACTTC; CDR3aa: CASSLSYRSYEQYF
j_gene: TRBJ2-7; v_gene: TRBV10-2; d_gene: .; abundance: .; CDR3nt: TGCGCCAGCAGGGGGTGGCAGGGGCCTGTCGAGCAGTACTTC; CDR3aa: CASRGWQGPVEQYF
j_gene: TRBJ2-6; v_gene: TRBV11-3; d_gene: .; abundance: .; CDR3nt: TGTGCCAGCAGCTTCGCGAGCTCTGGGGCCAACGTCCTGACTTTC; CDR3aa: CASSFASSGANVLTF
j_gene: TRBJ2-4; v_gene: TRBV5-8; d_gene: TRBD1; abundance: .; CDR3nt: TGTGCCAGCAACCGACAGGGTAGGGTCTCAGCCAAAAACATTCAGTACTTC; CDR3aa: CASNRQGRVSAKNIQYF
j_gene: TRBJ2-3; v_gene: TRBV27; d_gene: .; abundance: .; CDR3nt: TGTGCCAGCAGTTTATTGGGCCAGAGCACAGATACGCAGTATTTT; CDR3aa: CASSLLGQSTDTQYF
j_gene: TRBJ2-2; v_gene: TRBV24-1; d_gene: TRBD1; abundance: .; CDR3nt: TGTGCCACCAGGGGACAGGGGGACGGCACCGGGGAGCTGTTTTTT; CDR3aa: CATRGQGDGTGELFF
j_gene: TRBJ2-7; v_gene: TRBV18; d_gene: TRBD2; abundance: .; CDR3nt: TGTGCCAGCTCACAGCTGGGACTAGCGGGAGGGCCCTCTGGCGAGCAGTACTTC; CDR3aa: CASSQLGLAGGPSGEQYF
j_gene: TRBJ2-5; v_gene: TRBV2; d_gene: TRBD2; abundance: .; CDR3nt: TGTGCCAGCAGGGAGCGGGAGGGTTCGGGGACCCAGTACTTC; CDR3aa: CASREREGSGTQYF
j_gene: TRBJ2-5; v_gene: TRBV25-1; d_gene: .; abundance: .; CDR3nt: TGTGCCAGCGGGGGGGGCTGGGAGACCCAGTACTTC; CDR3aa: CASGGGWETQYF
j_gene: TRBJ2-3; v_gene: TRBV7-2; d_gene: TRBD2; abundance: .; CDR3nt: TGTGCCAGCAGCTTTTTTGCGGGAGTGTCTGGCACAGATACGCAGTATTTT; CDR3aa: CASSFFAGVSGTDTQYF
j_gene: TRBJ2-3; v_gene: TRBV9; d_gene: .; abundance: .; CDR3nt: TGTGCCAGCAGCGTAGGCCAGGGGGGAACAGATACGCAGTATTTT; CDR3aa: CASSVGQGGTDTQYF
j_gene: TRBJ1-1; v_gene: TRBV28; d_gene: .; abundance: .; CDR3nt: TGTGCCAGCAGTTTAGCAGGGCGTACTGAAGCTTTCTTT; CDR3aa: CASSLAGRTEAFF
j_gene: TRBJ2-5; v_gene: TRBV12-3/TRBV12-4; d_gene: .; abundance: .; CDR3nt: TGTGCCAGCAGTTTTTCGGGGACCCAGTACTTC; CDR3aa: CASSFSGTQYF
j_gene: TRBJ1-4; v_gene: TRBV14; d_gene: .; abundance: .; CDR3nt: TGTGCCAGCAGCCAAGGGGTCGGCGGGGAAAAACTGTTTTTT; CDR3aa: CASSQGVGGEKLFF
j_gene: TRBJ1-5; v_gene: TRBV6-6; d_gene: .; abundance: few; CDR3nt: TGTGCCAGCAGTTACACCCAGGGGAGCAATCAGCCCCAGCATTTT; CDR3aa: CASSYTQGSNQPQHF
j_gene: TRBJ2-3; v_gene: TRBV28; d_gene: TRBD2; abundance: once; CDR3nt: TGTGCCAGCAGTTCCGGACTAGCCGCCCCTAGCACAGATACGCAGTATTTT; CDR3aa: CASSSGLAAPSTDTQYF
j_gene: TRBJ2-1; v_gene: TRBV19; d_gene: .; abundance: .; CDR3nt: TGTGCCAGTAGTATAGTTTGGGAGGAGGGCTACAATGAGCAGTTCTTC; CDR3aa: CASSIVWEEGYNEQFF
j_gene: TRBJ2-7; v_gene: TRBV19; d_gene: TRBD1; abundance: .; CDR3nt: TGTGCCAGTAGTCCTCTGACAGGGGCGGGCGAGCAGTACTTC; CDR3aa: CASSPLTGAGEQYF
j_gene: TRBJ2-1; v_gene: TRBV24-1; d_gene: TRBD2; abundance: .; CDR3nt: TGTGCCACCAGTGACCCCACTGGGGGGGCCTACAATGAGCAGTTCTTC; CDR3aa: CATSDPTGGAYNEQFF